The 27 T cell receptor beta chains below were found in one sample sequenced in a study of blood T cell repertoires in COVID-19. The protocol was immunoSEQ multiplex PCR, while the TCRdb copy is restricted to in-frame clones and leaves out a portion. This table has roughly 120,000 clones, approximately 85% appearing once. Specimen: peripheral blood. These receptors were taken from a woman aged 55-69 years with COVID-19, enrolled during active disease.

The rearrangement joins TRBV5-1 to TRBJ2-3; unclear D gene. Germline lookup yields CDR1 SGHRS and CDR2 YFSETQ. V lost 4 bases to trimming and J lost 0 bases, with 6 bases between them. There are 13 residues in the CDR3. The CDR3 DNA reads TGCGCCAGCAGCGTACTTAGCACAGATACGCAGTATTTT. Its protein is CASSVLSTDTQYF.

CDR3 nucleotides: TGTGCCAGCAGTGAATATGAAACTAATCTTAACTATGGCTACACCTTC. Translated, it gives CASSEYETNLNYGYTF. The chain recombines TRBV25-1 with TRBJ1-2; no clear D gene. Per the germline V gene, CDR1 is MGHDK and CDR2 is SYGVNS. Trimming took 0 bases from V and 1 from J, leaving 12 bases between them. This CDR3 is 16 amino acids long.

CDR3 loop: CASSYSVAGETQYF. CDR3 nucleotides: TGTGCCAGCAGTTACTCCGTAGCGGGAGAGACCCAGTACTTC. The V gene is TRBV6-5, the J gene TRBJ2-5; 7 nucleotides align to TRBD2. The CDR3 contains 14 residues. After removal of 0 bases from V and 4 bases from J, the junction contained 2 bases not matched to a gene. In germline, CDR1 is MNHEY, CDR2 SVGAGI.

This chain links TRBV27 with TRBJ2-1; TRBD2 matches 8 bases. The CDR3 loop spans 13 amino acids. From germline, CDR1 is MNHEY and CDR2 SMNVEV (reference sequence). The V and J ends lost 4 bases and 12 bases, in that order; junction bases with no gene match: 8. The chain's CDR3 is CASSYGPGLGQFF. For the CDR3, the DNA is TGTGCCAGCAGTTATGGGCCGGGACTAGGGCAGTTCTTC.

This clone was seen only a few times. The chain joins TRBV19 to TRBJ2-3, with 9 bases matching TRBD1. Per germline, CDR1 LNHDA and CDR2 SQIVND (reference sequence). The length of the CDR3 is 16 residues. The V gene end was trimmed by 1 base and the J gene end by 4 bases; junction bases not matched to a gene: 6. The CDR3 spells CASSIAWGQGSDTQYF. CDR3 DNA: TGTGCCAGTAGTATAGCGTGGGGACAGGGCTCAGATACGCAGTATTTT.

CDR3 residues: CASSKIGSWDRRTDTQYF. CDR3 nucleotides: TGTGCCAGCAGCAAGATTGGGAGTTGGGACAGACGCACAGATACGCAGTATTTT. This rearrangement joins TRBV28 to TRBJ2-3, with 7 bases lining up with TRBD1. Per the germline V gene, CDR1 is MDHEN and CDR2 is SYDVKM. The CDR3 has 18 residues. With 6 bases clipped from V and 1 base from J, the junction kept 16 bases outside the gene matches.

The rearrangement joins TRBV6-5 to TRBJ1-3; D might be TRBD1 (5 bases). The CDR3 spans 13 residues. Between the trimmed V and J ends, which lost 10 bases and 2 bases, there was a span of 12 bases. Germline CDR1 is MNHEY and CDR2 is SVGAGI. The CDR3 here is CATQGAAGNTIYF. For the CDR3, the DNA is TGTGCCACCCAAGGGGCGGCTGGAAACACCATATATTTT.

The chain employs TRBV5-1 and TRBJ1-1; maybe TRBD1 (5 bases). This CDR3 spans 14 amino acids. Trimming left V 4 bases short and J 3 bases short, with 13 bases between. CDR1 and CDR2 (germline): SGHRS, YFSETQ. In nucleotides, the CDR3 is TGCGCCAGCAGCGAACAGGTGAAGGACACTGAAGCTTTCTTT. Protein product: CASSEQVKDTEAFF.

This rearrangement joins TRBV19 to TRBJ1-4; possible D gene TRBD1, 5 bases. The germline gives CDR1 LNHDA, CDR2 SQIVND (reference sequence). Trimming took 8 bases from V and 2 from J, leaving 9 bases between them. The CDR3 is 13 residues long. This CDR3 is CASLQATNEKLFF. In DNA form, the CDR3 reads TGTGCCAGTTTACAGGCGACTAATGAAAAACTGTTTTTT.

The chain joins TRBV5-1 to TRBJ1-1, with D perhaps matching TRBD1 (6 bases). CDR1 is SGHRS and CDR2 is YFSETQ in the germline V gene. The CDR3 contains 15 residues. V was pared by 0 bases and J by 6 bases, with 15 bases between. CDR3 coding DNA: TGCGCCAGCAGCTTGGACAGGGTAGGATTATCTGAAGCTTTCTTT. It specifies CASSLDRVGLSEAFF.

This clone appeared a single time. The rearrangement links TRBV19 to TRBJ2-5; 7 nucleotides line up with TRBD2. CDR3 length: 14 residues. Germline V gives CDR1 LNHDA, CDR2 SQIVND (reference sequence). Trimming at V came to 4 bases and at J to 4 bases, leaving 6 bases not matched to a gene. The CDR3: CASSKAGSGETQYF. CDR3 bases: TGTGCCAGTAGTAAAGCGGGATCCGGAGAGACCCAGTACTTC.

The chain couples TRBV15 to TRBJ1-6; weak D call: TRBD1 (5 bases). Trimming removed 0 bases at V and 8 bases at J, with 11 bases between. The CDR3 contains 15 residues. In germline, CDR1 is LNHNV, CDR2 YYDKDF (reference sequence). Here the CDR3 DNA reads TGTGCCACCAGCAGAGATCCAGGGAGGGATTCACCCCTCCACTTT. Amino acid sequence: CATSRDPGRDSPLHF.

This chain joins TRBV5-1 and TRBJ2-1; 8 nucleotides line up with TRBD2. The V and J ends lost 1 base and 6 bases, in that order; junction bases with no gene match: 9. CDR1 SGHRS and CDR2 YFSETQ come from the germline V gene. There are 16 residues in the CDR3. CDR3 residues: CASSLWGGLASNEQFF. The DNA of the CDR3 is TGCGCCAGCAGCTTGTGGGGCGGACTAGCAAGCAATGAGCAGTTCTTC.

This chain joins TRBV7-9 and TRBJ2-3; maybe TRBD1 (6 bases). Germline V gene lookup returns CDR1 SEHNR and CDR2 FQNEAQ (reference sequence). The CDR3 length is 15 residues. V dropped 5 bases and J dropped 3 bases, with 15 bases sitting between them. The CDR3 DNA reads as TGTGCCAGCAGCCCGGGGACACCCGGTACAGATACGCAGTATTTT. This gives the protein CASSPGTPGTDTQYF.

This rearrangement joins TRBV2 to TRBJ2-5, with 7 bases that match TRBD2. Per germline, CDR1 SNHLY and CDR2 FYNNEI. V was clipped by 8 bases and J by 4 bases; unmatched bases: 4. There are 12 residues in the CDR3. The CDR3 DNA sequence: TGTGCCAGCGAGCGGGACGGAGAGACCCAGTACTTC. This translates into CASERDGETQYF.

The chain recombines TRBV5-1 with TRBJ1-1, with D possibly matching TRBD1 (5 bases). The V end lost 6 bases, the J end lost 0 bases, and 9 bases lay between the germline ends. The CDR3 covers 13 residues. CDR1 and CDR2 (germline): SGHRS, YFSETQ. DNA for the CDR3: TGCGCCAGCATGGGGCAGGTGAACACTGAAGCTTTCTTT. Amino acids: CASMGQVNTEAFF.

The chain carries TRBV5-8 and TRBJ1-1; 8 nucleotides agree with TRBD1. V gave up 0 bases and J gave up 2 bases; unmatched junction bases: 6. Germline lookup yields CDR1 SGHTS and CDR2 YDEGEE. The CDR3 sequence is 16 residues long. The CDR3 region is CASSLASGTGNTEAFF. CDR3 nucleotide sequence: TGTGCCAGCAGCTTGGCTTCCGGGACAGGAAACACTGAAGCTTTCTTT.

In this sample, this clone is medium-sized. CDR3 in DNA: TGCGCCAGCAGCCAAAGCGTGGCCAGGGGGCCTCAGCCCCAGCATTTT. Amino acid sequence: CASSQSVARGPQPQHF. The chain links TRBV4-1 to TRBJ1-5; 8 nucleotides line up with TRBD1. This CDR3 contains 16 residues. V gave up 2 bases and J gave up 6 bases; unmatched junction bases: 9. Germline loops: CDR1 MGHRA, CDR2 YSYEKL.

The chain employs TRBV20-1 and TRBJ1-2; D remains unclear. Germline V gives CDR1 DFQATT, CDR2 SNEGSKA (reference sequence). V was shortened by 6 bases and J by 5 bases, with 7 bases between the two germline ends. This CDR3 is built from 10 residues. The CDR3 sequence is CSAAVYGYTF. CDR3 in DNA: TGCAGTGCGGCCGTATATGGCTACACCTTC.

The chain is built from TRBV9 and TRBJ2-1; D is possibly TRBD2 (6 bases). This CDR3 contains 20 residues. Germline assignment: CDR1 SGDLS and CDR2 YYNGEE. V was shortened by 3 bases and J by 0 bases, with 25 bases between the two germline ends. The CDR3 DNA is TGTGCCAGCAGCGACCAAAACCGGGACTCCAGGTTAACCTCCTACAATGAGCAGTTCTTC. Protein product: CASSDQNRDSRLTSYNEQFF.

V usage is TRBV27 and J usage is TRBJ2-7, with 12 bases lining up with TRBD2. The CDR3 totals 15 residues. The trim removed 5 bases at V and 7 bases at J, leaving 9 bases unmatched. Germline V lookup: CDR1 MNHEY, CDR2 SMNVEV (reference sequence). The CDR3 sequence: CASSTASGGDGEQYF. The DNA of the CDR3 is TGTGCCAGCAGTACCGCTAGCGGGGGGGACGGGGAGCAGTACTTC.

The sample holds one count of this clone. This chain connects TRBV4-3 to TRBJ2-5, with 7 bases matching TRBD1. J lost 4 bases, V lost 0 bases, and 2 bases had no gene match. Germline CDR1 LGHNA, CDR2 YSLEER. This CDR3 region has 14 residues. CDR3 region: CASSQEAGGETQYF. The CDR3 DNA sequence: TGCGCCAGCAGCCAAGAAGCAGGGGGAGAGACCCAGTACTTC.

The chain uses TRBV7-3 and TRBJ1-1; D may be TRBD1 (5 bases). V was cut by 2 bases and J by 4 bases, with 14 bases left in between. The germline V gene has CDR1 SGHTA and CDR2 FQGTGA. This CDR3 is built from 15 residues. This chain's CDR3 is CASSLPQQGFTEAFF. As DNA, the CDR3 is TGTGCCAGCAGCTTACCTCAGCAGGGATTCACTGAAGCTTTCTTT.

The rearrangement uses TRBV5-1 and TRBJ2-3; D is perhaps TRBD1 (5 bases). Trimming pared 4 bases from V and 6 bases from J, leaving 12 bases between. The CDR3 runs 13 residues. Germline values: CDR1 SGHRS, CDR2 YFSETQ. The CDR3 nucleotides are TGCGCCAGCAGCCCACAGGCCCGGGATACGCAGTATTTT. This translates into CASSPQARDTQYF. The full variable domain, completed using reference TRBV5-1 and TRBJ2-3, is KAGVTQTPRYLIKTRGQQVTLSCSPISGHRSVSWYQQTPGQGLQFLFEYFSETQRNKGNFPGRFSGRQFSNSRSEMNVSTLELGDSALYLCASSPQARDTQYFGPGTRLTVL.

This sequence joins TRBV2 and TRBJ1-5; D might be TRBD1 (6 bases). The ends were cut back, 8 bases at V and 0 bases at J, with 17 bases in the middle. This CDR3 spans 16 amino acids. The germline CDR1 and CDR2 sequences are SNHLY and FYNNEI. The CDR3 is CASHRGGLHSNQPQHF. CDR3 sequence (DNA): TGTGCCAGCCATCGGGGGGGGCTACATAGCAATCAGCCCCAGCATTTT.

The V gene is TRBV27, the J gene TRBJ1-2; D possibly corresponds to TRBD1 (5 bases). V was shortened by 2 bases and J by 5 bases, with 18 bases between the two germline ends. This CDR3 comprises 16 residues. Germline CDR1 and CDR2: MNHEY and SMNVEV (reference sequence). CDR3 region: CASSLGVGQGDYGYTF. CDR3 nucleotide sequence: TGTGCCAGCAGTTTAGGGGTCGGGCAGGGTGATTATGGCTACACCTTC.

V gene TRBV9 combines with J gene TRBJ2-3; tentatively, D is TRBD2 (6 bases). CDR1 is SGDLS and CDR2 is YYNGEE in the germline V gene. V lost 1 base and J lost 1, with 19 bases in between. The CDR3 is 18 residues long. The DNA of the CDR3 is TGTGCCAGCAGCGTACCCTCTTGGCGGGGTGTAGGCACAGATACGCAGTATTTT. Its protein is CASSVPSWRGVGTDTQYF.